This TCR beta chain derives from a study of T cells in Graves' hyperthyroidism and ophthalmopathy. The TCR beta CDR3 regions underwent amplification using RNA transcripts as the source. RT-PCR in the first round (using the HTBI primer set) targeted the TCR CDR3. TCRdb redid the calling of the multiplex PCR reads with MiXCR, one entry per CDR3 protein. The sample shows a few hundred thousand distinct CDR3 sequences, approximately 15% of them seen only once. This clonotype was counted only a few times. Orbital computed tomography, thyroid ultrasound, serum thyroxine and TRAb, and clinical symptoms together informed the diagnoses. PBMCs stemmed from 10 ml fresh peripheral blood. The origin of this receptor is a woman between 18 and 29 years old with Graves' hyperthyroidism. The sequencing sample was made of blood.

The CDR3 nucleotides read TGCGCCAGCAGCCCTCCGGGGGGGCCGGTCTACGAGCAGTACTTC. Protein sequence: CASSPPGGPVYEQYF. This chain links TRBV5-1 with TRBJ2-7; 8 bases are shared with TRBD2. Germline values: CDR1 SGHRS, CDR2 YFSETQ. The CDR3 extends over 15 amino acids. The V gene end was trimmed by 4 bases and the J gene end by 3 bases; junction bases not matched to a gene: 9.